The present entry profiles one TCR beta chain with its context. No antigen is known for it. Time point of the sample: persistent/refractory GD, antithyroid drugs over 5 years with positive TRAb. PBMC RNA served as the TCR library source. Graves' disease diagnosis used American Thyroid Association guidelines. The sample originates from a study of regulatory T cells in long-lasting Graves disease. Study as a whole: Persistent Graves' disease required over 5 years of antithyroid drugs and positive TSH receptor antibodies. General study points: Persistent Graves' patients showed less TCR diversity than newly diagnosed ones.

The trim removed 4 bases at V and 0 bases at J, leaving 4 bases unmatched. CDR1 DFQATT and CDR2 SNEGSKA come from the germline V gene (reference sequence). The CDR3 totals 16 residues. Assembly of TCR beta libraries relied on iRepertoire HTBI primers together with Arm-PCR of CDR3 regions. TCRdb independently ran MiXCR on the multiplex PCR reads; one entry per CDR3 protein. In the table there are around 500,000 distinct CDR3 sequences, roughly 20% of which are singletons. The sample was peripheral blood mononuclear cells (PBMCs), taken when the disease was refractory, from a patient treated with antithyroid drugs. The receptor comes from a female donor with Graves disease. This chain links TRBV20-1 with TRBJ2-3, with TRBD2 identical over 13 bases. CDR3 DNA: TGCAGTGCTACGGGACTAGCGGGAAGGAGCACAGATACGCAGTATTTT. Translation gives CSATGLAGRSTDTQYF.